This T cell receptor (beta chain) was recorded in a study of CD8+CD57+ T cells in acquired aplastic anemia. At least ten counts were recorded for this clonotype. Genomic DNA, the template, was used for profiling of the TCR beta VDJ and CDR3. TCRdb reprocessed the reads via MiXCR and lists one record per CDR3 protein. The sample lists hundreds of thousands of distinct CDR3 sequences, about 56% seen once, with 6.5% to 10% in the top ten. The J segment lost 9 bases and the V segment lost 2 bases, leaving 10 bases of the junction unmatched. Germline loops: CDR1 SGHRS, CDR2 YFSETQ. This CDR3 has 15 amino acids.

This sequence was found in a human donor with severe aplastic anemia or a healthy control (not recorded which). The chain has TRBV5-1 and TRBJ2-1; TRBD1 agrees at 8 bases. The material sequenced was sorted CD4+, CD8+, or CD8+CD57+ T cells (not recorded which) from PBMCs. The CDR3 loop is CASSFRDRITTEQFF. In DNA, the CDR3 is TGCGCCAGCAGCTTCCGGGACAGGATTACTACTGAGCAGTTCTTC.